The source of this T cell receptor beta chain is a study of PD-1 blockade in classical Hodgkin lymphoma. Comment on this clone: Its target is unknown.

Every single patient, without exception, relapsed after autologous stem cell transplantation, and brentuximab vedotin exposure varied. Complete response, partial response or progressive disease was each patient's best response. CDR1 SEHNR and CDR2 FQNEAQ come from the germline V gene (reference sequence). The trim removed 1 base at V and 8 bases at J, leaving 6 bases unmatched. The CDR3 extends over 15 amino acids. Here immunoSEQ multiplex PCR was the method, and the copy in TCRdb shows in-frame clones only, minus some. Here the sample spans over 15,000 clones, approximately 80% being singletons. Overall study findings and caveats: The CD4+ diversity rise by C4D1 was clearest in complete responders. Newly diagnosed patients were reported to start with lower TCR diversity than healthy donors. Patients who initiated nivolumab within 1 year of ASCT were excluded.

This specimen consisted of peripheral blood mononuclear cells (PBMCs), obtained before the second cycle of nivolumab. The receptor was derived from a human donor with classical Hodgkin lymphoma. The chain couples TRBV7-9 to TRBJ2-1; 9 bases agree with TRBD2. As DNA, the CDR3 is TGTGCCAGCAGCTTAGTGGGGACTAGCCTGGATGAGCAGTTCTTC. It encodes CASSLVGTSLDEQFF.